This T cell receptor beta chain appears in the sequencing data of a study of blood T cell repertoires in COVID-19. Across the study: From T cells, B-cell-depleted T cells, or PBMCs came the material, which was cDNA or gDNA.

V lost 7 bases, J lost 9 bases, and 8 bases stayed unmatched. Looked up from germline, CDR1 is SQVTM and CDR2 is ANQGSEA. The CDR3 extends over 12 amino acids. Original methodology: The assay estimated nucleated cells by amplifying reference gene primers. TCRdb keeps only in-frame clones here, not all; method: immunoSEQ multiplex PCR. That table is the source of V, J and clone size, and D and trimming were worked out from the DNA. This table has around 70,000 clones, approximately 89% appearing once. Sequencing was done on a sample of peripheral blood. The chain joins TRBV29-1 to TRBJ2-1; 8 bases are a match to TRBD2. This sequence was found in a woman aged 55-69 years with active COVID-19. The CDR3 sequence: CSGRLAITEQFF. CDR3 DNA: TGCAGCGGTAGACTAGCGATCACTGAGCAGTTCTTC.